Described below is a single TCR beta chain sequence and its context. Antigen specificity is unknown. The CDR3 runs to 13 residues. Germline V gene sequence: CDR1 MNHEY, CDR2 SMNVEV (reference sequence). A CD45RO-CCR7+CD27+CD95- profile was what naive CD8+ T cells displayed. Researchers prepared the TRB cDNA libraries using 5' RACE with UMI labels. TCRdb reworked the 5' RACE reads into one entry per CDR3 protein, no DNA. The ten most abundant clones cover around 0.75% of a sample with roughly 60,000 distinct CDR3 sequences. The data derive from a study of CXCR3-negative and CXCR3-positive naive CD8 T cells. Notes on the study in general: Memory CD8+ cells had much lower diversity, and both naive subsets had comparably high diversity. Post-cryopreservation CXCR3 expression was partly diminished, and the bulk of assays employed fresh PBMCs. TRB CDR3s of CXCR3-positive naive cells were more hydrophobic than those of CXCR3-negative naive cells.

The TCR was taken from a human donor in good health. Some clones in this sample may be carry-over from other donors' samples. Sequences were obtained from naive CXCR3+ CD8+ T cells from blood. Subset reported: CD45RO-CCR7+CD27+CD95- naive CD8+ T cells expressing CXCR3 (TNR3+). V gene TRBV27 combines with J gene TRBJ1-5; the D call of TRBD1 rests on TCRdb alone, since no DNA is present to check it. The CDR3 protein is CATTGDSNQPQHF.